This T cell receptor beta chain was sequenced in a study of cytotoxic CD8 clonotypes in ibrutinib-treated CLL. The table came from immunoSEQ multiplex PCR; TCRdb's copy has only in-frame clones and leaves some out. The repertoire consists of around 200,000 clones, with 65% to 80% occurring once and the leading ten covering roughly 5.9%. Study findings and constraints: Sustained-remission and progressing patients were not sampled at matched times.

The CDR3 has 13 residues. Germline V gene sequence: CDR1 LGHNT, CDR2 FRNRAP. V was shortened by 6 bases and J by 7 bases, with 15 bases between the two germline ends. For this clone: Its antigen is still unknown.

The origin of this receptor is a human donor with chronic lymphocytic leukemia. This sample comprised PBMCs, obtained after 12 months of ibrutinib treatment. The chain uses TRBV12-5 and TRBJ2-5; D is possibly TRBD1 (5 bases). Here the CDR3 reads CASGAVQARTQYF. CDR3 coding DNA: TGTGCTAGTGGCGCGGTACAGGCGCGGACCCAGTACTTC.